Here is one TCR beta chain with its context. The antigen is unknown. A much larger clone is a single base away; this may be a read error. The data stem from a study of T cells after yellow fever vaccination. Study context: Fractions with few cells were prepared using SMART-Seq v4 Ultra Low Input. Study-level points and caveats: The CD4 compartment and the CD8 compartment contained a small share of clonotypes in common. In post-booster samples, most primary-vaccination clones reappeared (about 95% CD4, 88% CD8).

5'RACE template switching generated TCR cDNA, adding a universal primer site and UMIs. TCRdb reanalysed the 5' RACE reads using MiXCR and keeps one entry per CDR3 protein. The table shows 250,000 to 400,000 distinct CDR3 sequences, with around 4.4% occurring only once. The germline V gene encodes CDR1 DFQATT and CDR2 SNEGSKA (reference sequence). CDR3 length: 13 amino acids. The chain has TRBV20-1 and TRBJ1-1; perhaps TRBD1 as D (6 bases). This specimen consisted of PBMCs, obtained 15 days after the yellow fever booster vaccination. This clonotype was sampled from a man between 18 and 35 years old who received the YFV17D yellow fever vaccine. The DNA of the CDR3 is TGCAGCCCCGGGAAAGGGGGGTACACTGAAGCTTTCTTT. As protein: CSPGKGGYTEAFF.